A selection of T cell receptor beta chains follows, all from one sample in a study of T cells after yellow fever vaccination. From the 5' RACE reads, TCRdb called clonotypes with MiXCR, one entry per CDR3 protein. The sample includes over 110,000 distinct CDR3 sequences, 7.7% of them seen just once. The specimen was CD4+ T cells sorted from PBMCs, collected 5 days after the yellow fever booster vaccination. These receptors came from a man under 40 who received the YFV17D yellow fever vaccine. The CDR3 runs from the conserved cysteine through the conserved F or W. A D gene is named only where the DNA matches it firmly. The size entry is marked missing in some rows and otherwise reads once, few, many or a size class.

-	TRBJ2-5	TRBV5-1	13	many	TGCGCCAGCAGCACCAGCTGGGGAGAGACCCAGTACTTC	CASSTSWGETQYF
TRBD2	TRBJ2-1	TRBV12-3/TRBV12-4	15	many	TGTGCCAGCAGCGACACGGGGGGATCCTACAATGAGCAGTTCTTC	CASSDTGGSYNEQFF
TRBD2	TRBJ2-5	TRBV5-1	15	few	TGCGCCAGCAGCTTAGCGGGAGGGCGGCAAGAGACCCAGTACTTC	CASSLAGGRQETQYF
-	TRBJ2-5	TRBV4-3	16	many	TGCGCCAGCAGCCAAGAGATTTCGCAGGGCTCGGAGACCCAGTACTTC	CASSQEISQGSETQYF
TRBD2	TRBJ2-3	TRBV5-1	17	many	TGCGCCAGCAGCTCTATCCCTAGCGGGAGGGGAACAGATACGCAGTATTTT	CASSSIPSGRGTDTQYF
TRBD1	TRBJ1-4	TRBV20-1	13	many	TGCAGTGCCGCCGGGACAGCTAATGAAAAACTGTTTTTT	CSAAGTANEKLFF
-	TRBJ2-5	TRBV6-2/TRBV6-3	13	many	TGTGCCAGCAGGGAGACCGCACAAGAGACCCAGTACTTC	CASRETAQETQYF
-	TRBJ2-2	TRBV12-3/TRBV12-4	14	many	TGTGCCAGCAGTTTAGCGCGGTCCACCGGGGAGCTGTTTTTT	CASSLARSTGELFF
-	TRBJ2-1	TRBV7-9	16	many	TGTGCCAGCACCAAAGGCCCTGGAAGCTCCTACAATGAGCAGTTCTTC	CASTKGPGSSYNEQFF
TRBD1	TRBJ2-2	TRBV7-9	16	-	TGTGCCAGCAGCTCCGAGACAGGGCGAGGCACCGGGGAGCTGTTTTTT	CASSSETGRGTGELFF
-	TRBJ2-4	TRBV20-1	14	few	TGCAGTGCTAGGGGGGGCCTAGGGGGTTACATTCAGTACTTC	CSARGGLGGYIQYF
-	TRBJ2-7	TRBV18	11	many	TGTGCCAGCTCACCTGTGGGCGAGCAGTACTTC	CASSPVGEQYF
-	TRBJ2-3	TRBV20-1	13	few	TGCAGTGCCAGGACAGATAGCACAGATACGCAGTATTTT	CSARTDSTDTQYF
TRBD2	TRBJ2-1	TRBV12-3/TRBV12-4	14	many	TGTGCCAGCACCGATGGACTAGCGGGAGTAGTCCTGTTCTTC	CASTDGLAGVVLFF
-	TRBJ2-5	TRBV15	13	many	TGTGCCACCAGCAGAGATATTGGGGAGACCCAGTACTTC	CATSRDIGETQYF
TRBD2	TRBJ2-1	TRBV10-2	17	many	TGCGCCAGCAGTGGACTAGCGGGAGAGAGCTCCTACAATGAGCAGTTCTTC	CASSGLAGESSYNEQFF
-	TRBJ2-3	TRBV7-9	16	few	TGTGCCAGCAGCTTAAGGAGAGCAAAAACGGCAGATACGCAGTATTTT	CASSLRRAKTADTQYF
-	TRBJ2-1	TRBV19	14	many	TGTGCCAGTATGAGACAACCCTACCCCAATGAGCAGTTCTTC	CASMRQPYPNEQFF
TRBD1	TRBJ2-5	TRBV5-1	14	many	TGCGCCAGCAGCTTACAGGGGAGAGAGGAGACCCAGTACTTC	CASSLQGREETQYF
TRBD2	TRBJ2-7	TRBV3-1	15	few	TGTGCCAGCAGCCCCGGGGGAGGGGAAAGGTACGAGCAGTACTTC	CASSPGGGERYEQYF
-	TRBJ2-2	TRBV20-1	16	-	TGCAGTGCTACTTCTACAGGGTCTAGGGACACCGGGGAGCTGTTTTTT	CSATSTGSRDTGELFF
TRBD1	TRBJ2-7	TRBV6-5	15	many	TGTGCCAGCAGTTATTGGACAGGGGGTTCCTACGAGCAGTACTTC	CASSYWTGGSYEQYF
TRBD2	TRBJ2-5	TRBV9	16	many	TGTGCCAGCAGCCCAACTAGCGGGGCGTACCAAGAGACCCAGTACTTC	CASSPTSGAYQETQYF
-	TRBJ2-3	TRBV27	16	-	TGTGCCAGCAGTTTATCTCTGACTAGGGGCACAGATACGCAGTATTTT	CASSLSLTRGTDTQYF
TRBD2	TRBJ2-2	TRBV10-3	18	many	TGTGCCATCAGACCGGGACTAGCGGGAGGAGGAGCAACCGGGGAGCTGTTTTTT	CAIRPGLAGGGATGELFF
-	TRBJ2-7	TRBV20-1	15	few	TGCAGTGCTAGGAAGCCCGGGACCTACCTCTACGAGCAGTACTTC	CSARKPGTYLYEQYF
TRBD2	TRBJ2-3	TRBV29-1	17	many	TGCAGCGTAGGGCGGGAGGGGGCGGTTGTCCGGACAGATACGCAGTATTTT	CSVGREGAVVRTDTQYF
-	TRBJ1-6	TRBV5-3	15	-	TGTGCCAGCAGCTTCGGGGACCTCTGGAATTCACCCCTCCACTTT	CASSFGDLWNSPLHF
-	TRBJ2-6	TRBV23-1	19	-	TGCGCCAGCAGTCCTACCGGGGCAGGCCTGGGCTCTGGGGCCAACGTCCTGACTTTC	CASSPTGAGLGSGANVLTF
TRBD2	TRBJ2-5	TRBV6-4	17	many	TGTGCCAGCCTAAGGGGACTAGCGGGAGGTCGTCAAGAGACCCAGTACTTC	CASLRGLAGGRQETQYF